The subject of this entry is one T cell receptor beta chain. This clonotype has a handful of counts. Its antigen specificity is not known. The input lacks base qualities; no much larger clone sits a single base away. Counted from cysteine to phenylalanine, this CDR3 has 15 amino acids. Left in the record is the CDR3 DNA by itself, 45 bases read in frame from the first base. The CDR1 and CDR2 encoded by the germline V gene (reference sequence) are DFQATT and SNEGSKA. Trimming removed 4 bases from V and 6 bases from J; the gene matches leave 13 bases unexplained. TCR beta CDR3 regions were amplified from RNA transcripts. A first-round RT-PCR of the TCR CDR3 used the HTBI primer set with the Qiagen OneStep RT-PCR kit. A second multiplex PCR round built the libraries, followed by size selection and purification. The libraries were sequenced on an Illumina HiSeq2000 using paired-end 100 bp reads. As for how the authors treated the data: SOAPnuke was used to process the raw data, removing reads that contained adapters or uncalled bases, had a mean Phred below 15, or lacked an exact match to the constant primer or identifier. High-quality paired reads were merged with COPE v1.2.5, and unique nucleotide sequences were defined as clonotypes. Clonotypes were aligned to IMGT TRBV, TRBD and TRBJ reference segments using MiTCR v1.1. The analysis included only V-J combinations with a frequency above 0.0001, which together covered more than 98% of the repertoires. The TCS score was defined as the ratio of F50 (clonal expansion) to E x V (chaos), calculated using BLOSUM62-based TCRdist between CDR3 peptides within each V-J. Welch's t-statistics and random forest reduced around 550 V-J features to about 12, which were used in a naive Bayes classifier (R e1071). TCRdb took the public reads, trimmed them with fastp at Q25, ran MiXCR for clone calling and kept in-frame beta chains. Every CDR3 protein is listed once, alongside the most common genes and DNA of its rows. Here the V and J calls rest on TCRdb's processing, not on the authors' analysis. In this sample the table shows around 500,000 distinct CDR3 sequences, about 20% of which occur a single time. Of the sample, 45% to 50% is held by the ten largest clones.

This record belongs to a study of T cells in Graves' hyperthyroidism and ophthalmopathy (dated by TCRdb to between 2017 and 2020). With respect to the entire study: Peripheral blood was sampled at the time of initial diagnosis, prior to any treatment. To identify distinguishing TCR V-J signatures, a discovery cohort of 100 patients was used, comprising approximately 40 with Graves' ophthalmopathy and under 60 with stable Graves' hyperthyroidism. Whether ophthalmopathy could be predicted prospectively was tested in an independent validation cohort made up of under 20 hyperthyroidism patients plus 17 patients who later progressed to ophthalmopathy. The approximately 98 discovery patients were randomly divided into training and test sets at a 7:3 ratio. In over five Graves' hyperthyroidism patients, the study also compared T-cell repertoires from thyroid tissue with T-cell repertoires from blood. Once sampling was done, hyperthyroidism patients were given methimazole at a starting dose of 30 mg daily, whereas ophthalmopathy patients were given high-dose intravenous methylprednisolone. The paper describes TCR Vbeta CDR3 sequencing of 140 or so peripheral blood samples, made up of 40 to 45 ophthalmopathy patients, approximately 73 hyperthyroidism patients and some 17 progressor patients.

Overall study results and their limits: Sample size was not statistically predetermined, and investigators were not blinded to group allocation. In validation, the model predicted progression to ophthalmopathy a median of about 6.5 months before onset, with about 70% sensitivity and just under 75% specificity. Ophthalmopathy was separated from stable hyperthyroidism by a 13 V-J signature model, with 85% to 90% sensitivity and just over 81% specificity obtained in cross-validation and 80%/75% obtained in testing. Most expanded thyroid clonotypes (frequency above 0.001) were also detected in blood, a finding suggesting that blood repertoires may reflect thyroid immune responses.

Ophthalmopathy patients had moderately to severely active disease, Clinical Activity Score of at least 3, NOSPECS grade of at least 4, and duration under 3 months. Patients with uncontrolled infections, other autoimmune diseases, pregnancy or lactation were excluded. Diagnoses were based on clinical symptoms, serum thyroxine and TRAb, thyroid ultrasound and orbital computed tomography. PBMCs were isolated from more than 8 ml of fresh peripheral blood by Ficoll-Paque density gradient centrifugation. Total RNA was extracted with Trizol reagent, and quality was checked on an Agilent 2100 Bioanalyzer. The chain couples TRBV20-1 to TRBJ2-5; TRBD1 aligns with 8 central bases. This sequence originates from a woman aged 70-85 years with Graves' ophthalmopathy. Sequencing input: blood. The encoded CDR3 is CSATFDRGIVKTQYF. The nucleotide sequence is TGCAGTGCTACCTTCGACAGGGGCATTGTAAAGACCCAGTACTTC.